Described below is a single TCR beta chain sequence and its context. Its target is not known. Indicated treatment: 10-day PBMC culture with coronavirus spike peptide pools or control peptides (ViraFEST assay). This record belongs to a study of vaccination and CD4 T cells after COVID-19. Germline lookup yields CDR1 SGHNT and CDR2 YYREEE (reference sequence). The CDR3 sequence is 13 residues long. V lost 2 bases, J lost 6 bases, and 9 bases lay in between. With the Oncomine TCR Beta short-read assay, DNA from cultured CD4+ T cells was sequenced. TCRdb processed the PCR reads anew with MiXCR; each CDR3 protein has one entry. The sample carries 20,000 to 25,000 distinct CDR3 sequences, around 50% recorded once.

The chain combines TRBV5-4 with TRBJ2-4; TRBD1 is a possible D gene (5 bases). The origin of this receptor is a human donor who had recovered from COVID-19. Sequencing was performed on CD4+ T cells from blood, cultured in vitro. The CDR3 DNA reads TGTGCCAGCAGCTTTCAGGGTAGAAACATTCAGTACTTC. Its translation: CASSFQGRNIQYF.